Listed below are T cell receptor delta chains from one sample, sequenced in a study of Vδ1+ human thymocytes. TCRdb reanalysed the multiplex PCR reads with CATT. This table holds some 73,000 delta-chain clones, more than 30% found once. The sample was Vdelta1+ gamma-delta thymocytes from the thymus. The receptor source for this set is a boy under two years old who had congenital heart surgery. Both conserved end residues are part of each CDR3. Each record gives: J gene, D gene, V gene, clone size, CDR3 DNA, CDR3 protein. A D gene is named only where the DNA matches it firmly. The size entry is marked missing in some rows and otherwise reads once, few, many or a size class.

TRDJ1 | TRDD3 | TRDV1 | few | TGTGCTCTTGGGGAACTAGTATCCCCCCGCCCTCCCTCGGTACTGGGGCCTCACACCGATAAACTCATCTTT | CALGELVSPRPPSVLGPHTDKLIF
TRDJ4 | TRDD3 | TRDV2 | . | TGTGCCTGTGACACCGACTGGGGGGCCGCCAGACCCCTGATCTTT | CACDTDWGAARPLIF
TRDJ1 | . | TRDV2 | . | TGTGCCCGTTCGCACGATAAACTCATCTTT | CARSHDKLIF
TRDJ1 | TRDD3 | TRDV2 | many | TGTGCCTGTGAGGGCCTTTCCGGAAAAATCCTTTCTGGACAGGAGGGGGATACGGCGACGTACACCGATAAACTCATCTTT | CACEGLSGKILSGQEGDTATYTDKLIF
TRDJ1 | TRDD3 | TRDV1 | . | TGTGCTCTTGGGTCTCGTCACGTGGGGGATAACATTTGTCCCGATAAACTCATCTTT | CALGSRHVGDNICPDKLIF
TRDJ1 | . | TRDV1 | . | TGTGCTCTTGGGGAACGACTCCCACAATACACCGATAAACTCATCTTT | CALGERLPQYTDKLIF
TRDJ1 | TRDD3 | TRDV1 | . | TGTGCTCTTGGGGAACAACTTCCTACTGGGGGATACCGTACCGATAAACTCATCTTT | CALGEQLPTGGYRTDKLIF
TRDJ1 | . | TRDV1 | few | TGTGCTCTTGGGGAACTATCTTCCCTACGGAGGGGATTAAATAAACTCATCTTT | CALGELSSLRRGLNKLIF
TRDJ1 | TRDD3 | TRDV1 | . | TGTGCTCTTGGGGAAAACTTCCAGCCGAAAGGGGGATACCCCGATAAACTCATCTTT | CALGENFQPKGGYPDKLIF
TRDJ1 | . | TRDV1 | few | TGTGCTCTTGGGTCAACCTTTCCGGGGGCTCGCTCGTACACCGATAAACTCATCTTT | CALGSTFPGARSYTDKLIF
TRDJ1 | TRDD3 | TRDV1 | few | TGTGCTCTTGGGGAACCTACGGGGGATCCTAAACGAATCGATAAACTCATCTTT | CALGEPTGDPKRIDKLIF
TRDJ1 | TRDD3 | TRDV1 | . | TGTGCTCTTGGGGAACTAGATTCCGGTCCTACGTGGAGGGATACGGATAAACTCATCTTT | CALGELDSGPTWRDTDKLIF
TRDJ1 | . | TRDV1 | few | TGTGCTCTTGGGACCCCTCGCGGATCACCCCAAGGGGTACTGGATTATAAACTCATCTTT | CALGTPRGSPQGVLDYKLIF
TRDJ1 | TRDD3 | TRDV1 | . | TGTGCTCTTGGGGAACCCCCCCGGCGCGGATACGCCCTCCCAACGGATAAACTCATCTTT | CALGEPPRRGYALPTDKLIF
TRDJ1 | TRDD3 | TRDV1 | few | TGTGCTCTTGGGGAAGATAACCTACGTCCGTACTGGGGGATCCCCTACACCGATAAACTCATCTTT | CALGEDNLRPYWGIPYTDKLIF
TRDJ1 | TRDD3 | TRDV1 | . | TGTGCTCTTGGGGTTTCCGGATACATACTGGGGATATGGGGGTACACCGATAAACTCATCTTT | CALGVSGYILGIWGYTDKLIF
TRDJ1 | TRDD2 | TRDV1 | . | TGTGCTCTTGGGGAACTAACTCTTTCCCTTCCTACGTCCTTTAGTGGGAGGACCGATAAACTCATCTTT | CALGELTLSLPTSFSGRTDKLIF
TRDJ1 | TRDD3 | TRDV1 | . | TGTGCTCTTGGGGAACTAATCCCGACAGGCCCGGGGATACGCCCTGATTTGGAACTCATCTTT | CALGELIPTGPGIRPDLELIF
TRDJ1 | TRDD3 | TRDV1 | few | TGTGCTCTTGGGGACCTCCGGGGGATACGCTTCTCGTACACCGATAAACTCATCTTT | CALGDLRGIRFSYTDKLIF
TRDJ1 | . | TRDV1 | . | TGTGCTCTTGGGGACCGAGACCTTACCGATAAACTCATCTTT | CALGDRDLTDKLIF
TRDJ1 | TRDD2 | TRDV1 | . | TGTGCTCTTGGGGAACTGGTCCCCAAGTTCCTACGAGCGTTCGCGTGGGAACTCATCTTT | CALGELVPKFLRAFAWELIF
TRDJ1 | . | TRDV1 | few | TGTGCTCTTGGGGAGGCCTTCCTACCCTCTGGGGGACCCAGGGCCAAAGGACTCATCTTT | CALGEAFLPSGGPRAKGLIF
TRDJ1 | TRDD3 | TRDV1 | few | TGTGCTCTTGGGGAACCACCGAATACTACTGGGGGTTTCACCGATAAACTCATCTTT | CALGEPPNTTGGFTDKLIF
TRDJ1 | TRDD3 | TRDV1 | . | TGTGCTCTTGGGGAACGTTGTCGCCCGGATACGCTGTACACCGATAAACTCATCTTT | CALGERCRPDTLYTDKLIF
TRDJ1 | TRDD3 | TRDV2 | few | TGTGCCTGTGACCTTACCGATATACTGGGGGATACCGATAAACTCATCTTT | CACDLTDILGDTDKLIF
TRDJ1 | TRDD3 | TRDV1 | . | TGTGCTCTTGGGGACAACTGGCCTTTGCCGTACTGGGGGATCTTGGAAGGGTCAGATAAACTCATCTTT | CALGDNWPLPYWGILEGSDKLIF
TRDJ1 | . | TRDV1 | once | TGTGCTCTTGGGGCCTGGCCTTCCTCGTCCGGTTGGGGGCCGCCCGATAAACTCATCTTT | CALGAWPSSSGWGPPDKLIF
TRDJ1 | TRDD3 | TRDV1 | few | TGTGCTCTTGGGGAATCCCCGTCCCCCCAATGGGGATACGCAGACCGACCCAACACCGATAAACTCATCTTT | CALGESPSPQWGYADRPNTDKLIF
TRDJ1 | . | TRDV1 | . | TGTGCTCTTGGGGAATGTAACCGTGACACCGATAAACTCATCTTT | CALGECNRDTDKLIF
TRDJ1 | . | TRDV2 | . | TGTGCCTGTGACACCAGTCGAGAACTGGTGGATGGTTACCGCACCGATAAACTCATCTTT | CACDTSRELVDGYRTDKLIF
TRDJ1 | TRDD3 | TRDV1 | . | TGTGCTCTTGGGGAATGTGTCTGGGGGATACCTAGGTACACCGATAAACTCATCTTT | CALGECVWGIPRYTDKLIF
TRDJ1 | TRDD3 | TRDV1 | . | TGTGCTCTTGGGGAAACAGGGTGGGGGATACCCGTGGTCACCGATAAACTCATCTTT | CALGETGWGIPVVTDKLIF
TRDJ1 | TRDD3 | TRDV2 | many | TGTGCCTGTGACACATGGCCCTTTACTGGGGCGTACACCGATAAACTCATCTTT | CACDTWPFTGAYTDKLIF
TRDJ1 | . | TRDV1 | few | TGTGCTCTTGGGGAATCGGGGCTACGTGATAATACGAGTGCGGATAAACTCATCTTT | CALGESGLRDNTSADKLIF
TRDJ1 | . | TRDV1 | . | TGTGCTCTTGGAGATCGAAAGGGGAATTCCTACGGAACTGGGATTGACCATAAACTCATCTTT | CALGDRKGNSYGTGIDHKLIF
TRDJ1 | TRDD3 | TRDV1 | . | TGTGCTCTTGGGGAACCCCCCTGGGGGACGTCTCTCGCCGATAAACTCATCTTT | CALGEPPWGTSLADKLIF
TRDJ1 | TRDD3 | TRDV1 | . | TGTGCTCTTGGGGAAAGCCCTTACTGGGGGATAAGGCTTTACACCGATAAACTCATCTTT | CALGESPYWGIRLYTDKLIF
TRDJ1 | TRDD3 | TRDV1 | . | TGTGCTCTTGGGGACTGTTTGGGGGATCCTTACACCGATAAACTCATCTTT | CALGDCLGDPYTDKLIF
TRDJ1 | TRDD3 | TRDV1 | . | TGTGCTCTTGGGGAAACGTGGATCCTACTGGGGGGAAGCGATAAACTCATCTTT | CALGETWILLGGSDKLIF
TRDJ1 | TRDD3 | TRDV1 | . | TGTGCTCTTTCCCCACTTCTTGTACTGGGGTACACCGATAAACTCATCTTT | CALSPLLVLGYTDKLIF
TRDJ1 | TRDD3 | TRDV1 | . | TGTGCTCTTGGGGAAGGCGCCTTCACACTAGGGATACGCACCGATAAACTCATCTTT | CALGEGAFTLGIRTDKLIF
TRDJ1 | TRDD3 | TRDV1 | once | TGTGCTCTTGGGGAACTACATACCCTCCTTTTCCGGGGATACGCGGCATGGAATAAACTCATCTTT | CALGELHTLLFRGYAAWNKLIF
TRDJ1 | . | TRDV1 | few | TGTGCTCTTGCCTCCACACACGGGGGGGCCTGCGCCGATAAACTCATCTTT | CALASTHGGACADKLIF
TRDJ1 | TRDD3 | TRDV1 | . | TGTGCTCTTGGGGAAGTCGTCCCCTCTGTACTGGGGGATACCGATAAACTCATCTTT | CALGEVVPSVLGDTDKLIF
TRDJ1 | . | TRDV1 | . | TGTGCTCTTGGGGAACTACCTAGGAGGTACTGCACCGATAAACTCATCTTT | CALGELPRRYCTDKLIF
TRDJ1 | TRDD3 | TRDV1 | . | TGTGCTCTTGGGGAACTGGTACCCGAAGAACTGGGGCCCGATAAACTCATCTTT | CALGELVPEELGPDKLIF
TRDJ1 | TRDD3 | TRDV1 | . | TGTGCTCTTGGGGAACTCCCCTTCCTACCCTCTTCCGACTGGGGGATACGGACCGATAAACTCATCTTT | CALGELPFLPSSDWGIRTDKLIF
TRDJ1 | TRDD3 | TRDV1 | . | TGTGCTCTTGGGGAACAGGGTAGGAGTGACCCATCTGGGGGATACTACACCGATAAACTCATCTTT | CALGEQGRSDPSGGYYTDKLIF
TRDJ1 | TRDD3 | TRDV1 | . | TGTGCTCTTGGGGAGTACTACGATCAGGCTGGGGGAAAGTACACCGATAATCTCATCTTT | CALGEYYDQAGGKYTDNLIF
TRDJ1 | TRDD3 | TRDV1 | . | TGTGCTCTTGGGAACCCTCTTCCACTGGGGGATTTAATGGGCAATAAACTCATCTTT | CALGNPLPLGDLMGNKLIF